This T cell receptor (beta chain) was captured in a study of T-cell reconstitution after alpha-beta-depleted transplantation in children. Preparation of the TCRbeta library involved a method that used unique molecular identifiers. TCRdb recomputed calls from the PCR reads with MiXCR, one row per CDR3 protein. The repertoire holds 450,000 to 600,000 distinct CDR3 sequences, over 10% seen once, with approximately 2% in the top ten. This clonotype was counted at least ten times. Antigen specificity is unknown. Study-level results: Once a year had passed after transplant, T-cell counts and diversity came mostly from newly produced T cells. The origin of alpha-beta T cells about two months after transplant was reportedly several hundred expanded graft clones. Diversity of TCRbeta at day 60 was high in some patients, arising from surviving recipient T cells and thymic progenitors.

CDR1 and CDR2 (germline): SQVTM, ANQGSEA. The CDR3 is 13 residues long. V dropped 7 bases and J dropped 4 bases, with 17 bases sitting between them. The rearrangement links TRBV29-1 to TRBJ2-7; D possibly corresponds to TRBD2 (6 bases). Specimen: PBMCs, mostly from graft donor cells, collected 360 days after TCRalphabeta/CD19-depleted stem cell transplant. This sequence was found in a male patient younger than 18 who had a stem cell transplant for acute myeloid leukemia, so the T cells may come from the graft donor. Here the CDR3 reads CSAEAPGLYEQYF. The DNA of the CDR3 is TGCAGCGCAGAGGCTCCGGGACTTTACGAGCAGTACTTC.